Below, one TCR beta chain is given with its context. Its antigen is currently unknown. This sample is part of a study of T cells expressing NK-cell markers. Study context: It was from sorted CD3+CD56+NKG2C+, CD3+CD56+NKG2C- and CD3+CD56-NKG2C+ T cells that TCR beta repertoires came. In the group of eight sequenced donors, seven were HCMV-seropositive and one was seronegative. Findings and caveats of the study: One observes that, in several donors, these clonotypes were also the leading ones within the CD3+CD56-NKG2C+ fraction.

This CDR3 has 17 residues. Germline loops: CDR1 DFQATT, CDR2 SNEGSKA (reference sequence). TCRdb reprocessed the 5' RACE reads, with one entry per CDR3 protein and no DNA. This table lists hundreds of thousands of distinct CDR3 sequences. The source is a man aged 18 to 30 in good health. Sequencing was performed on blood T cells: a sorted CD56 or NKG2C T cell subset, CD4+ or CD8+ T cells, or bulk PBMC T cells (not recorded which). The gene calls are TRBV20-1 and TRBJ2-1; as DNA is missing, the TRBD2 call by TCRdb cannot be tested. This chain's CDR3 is CSARFLLLAGALHEQFF.